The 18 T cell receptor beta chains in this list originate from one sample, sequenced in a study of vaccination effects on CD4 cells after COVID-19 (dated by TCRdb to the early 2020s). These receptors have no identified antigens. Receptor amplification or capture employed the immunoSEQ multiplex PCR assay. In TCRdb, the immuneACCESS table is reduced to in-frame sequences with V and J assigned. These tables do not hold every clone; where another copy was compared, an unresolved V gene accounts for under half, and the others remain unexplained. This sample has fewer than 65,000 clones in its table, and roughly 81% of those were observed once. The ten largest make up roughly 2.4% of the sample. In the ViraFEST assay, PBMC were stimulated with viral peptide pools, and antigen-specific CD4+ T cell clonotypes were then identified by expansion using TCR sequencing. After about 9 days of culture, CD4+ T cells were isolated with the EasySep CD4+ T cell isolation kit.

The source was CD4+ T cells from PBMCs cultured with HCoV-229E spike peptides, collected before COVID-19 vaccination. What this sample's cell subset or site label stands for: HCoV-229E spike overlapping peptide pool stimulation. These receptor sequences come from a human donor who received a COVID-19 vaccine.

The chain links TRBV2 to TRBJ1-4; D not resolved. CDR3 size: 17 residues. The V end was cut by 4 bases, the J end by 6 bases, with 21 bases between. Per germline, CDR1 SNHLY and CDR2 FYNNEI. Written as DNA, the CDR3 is TGTGCCAGCAGTGTCTCTCCGGAAAAGGCCTCAGATGAAAAACTGTTTTTT. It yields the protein CASSVSPEKASDEKLFF.

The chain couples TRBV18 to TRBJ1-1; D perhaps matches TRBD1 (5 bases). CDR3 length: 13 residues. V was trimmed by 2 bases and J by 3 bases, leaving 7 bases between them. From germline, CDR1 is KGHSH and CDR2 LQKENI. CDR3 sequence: CASSPMGDTEAFF. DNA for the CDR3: TGTGCCAGCTCACCAATGGGGGACACTGAAGCTTTCTTT.

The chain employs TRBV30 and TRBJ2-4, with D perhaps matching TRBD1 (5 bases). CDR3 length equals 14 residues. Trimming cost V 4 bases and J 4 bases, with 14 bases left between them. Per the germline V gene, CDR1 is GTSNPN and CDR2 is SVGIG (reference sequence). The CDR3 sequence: CAWNKGLAKNIQYF. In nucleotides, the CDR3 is TGTGCCTGGAATAAGGGGTTGGCAAAAAACATTCAGTACTTC.

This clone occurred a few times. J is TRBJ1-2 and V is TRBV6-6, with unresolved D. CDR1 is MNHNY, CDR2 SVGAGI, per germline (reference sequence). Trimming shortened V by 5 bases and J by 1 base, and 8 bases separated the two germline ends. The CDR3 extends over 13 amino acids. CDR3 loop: CASSRGFNYGYTF. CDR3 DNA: TGTGCCAGCAGTCGCGGATTTAACTATGGCTACACCTTC.

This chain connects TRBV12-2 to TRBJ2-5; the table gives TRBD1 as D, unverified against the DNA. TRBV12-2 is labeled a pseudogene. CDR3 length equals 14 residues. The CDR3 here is CASRPGTGLETQYF. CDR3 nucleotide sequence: TGTGCAAGTCGCCCCGGGACAGGGTTGGAGACCCAGTACTTC.

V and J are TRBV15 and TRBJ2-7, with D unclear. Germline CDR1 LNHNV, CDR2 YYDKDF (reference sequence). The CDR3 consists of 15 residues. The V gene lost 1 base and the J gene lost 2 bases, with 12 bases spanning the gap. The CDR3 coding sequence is TGTGCCACCAGCAGAGGCGGTCAGGTAACCTACGAGCAGTACGTC. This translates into CATSRGGQVTYEQYV.

CDR3 protein: CASRTSGGQGSYEQYV. The CDR3 DNA sequence: TGTGCCAGTCGCACTAGCGGGGGACAAGGCTCCTACGAGCAGTACGTC. The chain has TRBV5-8 and TRBJ2-7; 11 positions match TRBD2. CDR1 and CDR2 from the germline V gene are SGHTS and YDEGEE. Unmatched junction bases numbered 10, after V lost 8 bases and J lost 0 bases. The CDR3 loop spans 16 amino acids.

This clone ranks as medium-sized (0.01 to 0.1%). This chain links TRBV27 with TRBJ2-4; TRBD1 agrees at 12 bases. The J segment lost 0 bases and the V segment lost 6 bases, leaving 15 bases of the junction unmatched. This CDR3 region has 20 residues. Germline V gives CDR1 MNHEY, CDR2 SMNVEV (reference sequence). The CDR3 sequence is CASSAKSGTGGSLAKNIQYF. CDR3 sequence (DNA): TGTGCCAGCAGCGCGAAGTCCGGGACAGGGGGCTCACTAGCCAAAAACATTCAGTACTTC.

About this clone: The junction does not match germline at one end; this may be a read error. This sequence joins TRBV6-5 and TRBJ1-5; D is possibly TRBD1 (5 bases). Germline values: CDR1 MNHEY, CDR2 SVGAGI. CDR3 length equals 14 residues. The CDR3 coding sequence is TGTGCCAGCAGTGACTCAATGGGGGATCAGCCCCAGCATTTT. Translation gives CASSDSMGDQPQHF.

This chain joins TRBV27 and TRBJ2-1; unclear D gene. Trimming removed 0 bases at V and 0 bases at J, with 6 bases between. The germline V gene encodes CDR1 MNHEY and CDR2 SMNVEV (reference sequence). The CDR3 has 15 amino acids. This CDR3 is CASSLSSLSYNEQFF. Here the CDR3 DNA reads TGTGCCAGCAGTTTATCTAGCCTCTCCTACAATGAGCAGTTCTTC.

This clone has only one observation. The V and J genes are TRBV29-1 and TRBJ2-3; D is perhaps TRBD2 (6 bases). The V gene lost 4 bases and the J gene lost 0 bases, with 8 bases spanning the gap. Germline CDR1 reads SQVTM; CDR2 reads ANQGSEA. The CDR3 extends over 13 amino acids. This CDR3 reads CSVGGVSTDTQYF. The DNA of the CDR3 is TGCAGCGTTGGGGGGGTTAGCACAGATACGCAGTATTTT.

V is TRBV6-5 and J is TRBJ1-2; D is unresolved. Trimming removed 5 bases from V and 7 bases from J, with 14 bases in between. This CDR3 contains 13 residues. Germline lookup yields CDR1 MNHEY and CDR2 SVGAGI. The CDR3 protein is CASSPTTASGYTF. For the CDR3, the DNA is TGTGCCAGCAGTCCTACGACGGCCTCTGGCTACACCTTC.

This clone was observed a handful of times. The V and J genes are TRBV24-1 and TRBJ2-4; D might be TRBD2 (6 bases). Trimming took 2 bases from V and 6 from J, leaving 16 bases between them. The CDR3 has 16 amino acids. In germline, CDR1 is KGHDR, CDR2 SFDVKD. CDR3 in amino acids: CATSDSRVTGRNIQYF. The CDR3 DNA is TGTGCCACCAGTGATTCCAGGGTTACCGGGAGAAACATTCAGTACTTC.

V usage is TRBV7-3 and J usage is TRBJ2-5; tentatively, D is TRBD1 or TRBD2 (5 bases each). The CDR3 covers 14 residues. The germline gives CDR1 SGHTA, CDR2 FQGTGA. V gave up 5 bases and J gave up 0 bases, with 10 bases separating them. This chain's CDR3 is CASSIGTDQETQYF. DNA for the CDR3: TGTGCCAGCAGCATCGGGACGGACCAAGAGACCCAGTACTTC.

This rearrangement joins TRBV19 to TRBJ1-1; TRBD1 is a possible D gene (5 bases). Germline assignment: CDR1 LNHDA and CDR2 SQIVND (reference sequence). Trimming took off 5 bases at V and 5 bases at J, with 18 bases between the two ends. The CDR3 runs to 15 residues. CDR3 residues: CASSAPQGGRTEAFF. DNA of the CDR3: TGTGCCAGTAGTGCCCCTCAGGGCGGAAGGACTGAAGCTTTCTTT.

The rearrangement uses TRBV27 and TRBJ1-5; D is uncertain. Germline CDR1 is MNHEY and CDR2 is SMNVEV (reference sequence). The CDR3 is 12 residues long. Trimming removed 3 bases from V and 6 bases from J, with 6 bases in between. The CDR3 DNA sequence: TGTGCCAGCAGTTTTCTAGGTCAGCCCCAGCATTTT. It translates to CASSFLGQPQHF.

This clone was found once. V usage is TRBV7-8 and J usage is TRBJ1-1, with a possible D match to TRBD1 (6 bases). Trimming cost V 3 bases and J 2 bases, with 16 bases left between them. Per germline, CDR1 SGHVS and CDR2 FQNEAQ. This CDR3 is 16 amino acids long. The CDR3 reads CASSLSTGTRNTEAFF. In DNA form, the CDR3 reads TGTGCCAGCAGCTTGTCAACCGGGACAAGAAACACTGAAGCTTTCTTT.

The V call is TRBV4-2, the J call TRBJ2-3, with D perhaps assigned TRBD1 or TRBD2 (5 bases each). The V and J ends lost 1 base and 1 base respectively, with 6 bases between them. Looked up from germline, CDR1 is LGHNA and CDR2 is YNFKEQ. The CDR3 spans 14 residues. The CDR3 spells CASSQAGRTDTQYF. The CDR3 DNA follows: TGTGCCAGCAGCCAAGCGGGACGCACAGATACGCAGTATTTT.